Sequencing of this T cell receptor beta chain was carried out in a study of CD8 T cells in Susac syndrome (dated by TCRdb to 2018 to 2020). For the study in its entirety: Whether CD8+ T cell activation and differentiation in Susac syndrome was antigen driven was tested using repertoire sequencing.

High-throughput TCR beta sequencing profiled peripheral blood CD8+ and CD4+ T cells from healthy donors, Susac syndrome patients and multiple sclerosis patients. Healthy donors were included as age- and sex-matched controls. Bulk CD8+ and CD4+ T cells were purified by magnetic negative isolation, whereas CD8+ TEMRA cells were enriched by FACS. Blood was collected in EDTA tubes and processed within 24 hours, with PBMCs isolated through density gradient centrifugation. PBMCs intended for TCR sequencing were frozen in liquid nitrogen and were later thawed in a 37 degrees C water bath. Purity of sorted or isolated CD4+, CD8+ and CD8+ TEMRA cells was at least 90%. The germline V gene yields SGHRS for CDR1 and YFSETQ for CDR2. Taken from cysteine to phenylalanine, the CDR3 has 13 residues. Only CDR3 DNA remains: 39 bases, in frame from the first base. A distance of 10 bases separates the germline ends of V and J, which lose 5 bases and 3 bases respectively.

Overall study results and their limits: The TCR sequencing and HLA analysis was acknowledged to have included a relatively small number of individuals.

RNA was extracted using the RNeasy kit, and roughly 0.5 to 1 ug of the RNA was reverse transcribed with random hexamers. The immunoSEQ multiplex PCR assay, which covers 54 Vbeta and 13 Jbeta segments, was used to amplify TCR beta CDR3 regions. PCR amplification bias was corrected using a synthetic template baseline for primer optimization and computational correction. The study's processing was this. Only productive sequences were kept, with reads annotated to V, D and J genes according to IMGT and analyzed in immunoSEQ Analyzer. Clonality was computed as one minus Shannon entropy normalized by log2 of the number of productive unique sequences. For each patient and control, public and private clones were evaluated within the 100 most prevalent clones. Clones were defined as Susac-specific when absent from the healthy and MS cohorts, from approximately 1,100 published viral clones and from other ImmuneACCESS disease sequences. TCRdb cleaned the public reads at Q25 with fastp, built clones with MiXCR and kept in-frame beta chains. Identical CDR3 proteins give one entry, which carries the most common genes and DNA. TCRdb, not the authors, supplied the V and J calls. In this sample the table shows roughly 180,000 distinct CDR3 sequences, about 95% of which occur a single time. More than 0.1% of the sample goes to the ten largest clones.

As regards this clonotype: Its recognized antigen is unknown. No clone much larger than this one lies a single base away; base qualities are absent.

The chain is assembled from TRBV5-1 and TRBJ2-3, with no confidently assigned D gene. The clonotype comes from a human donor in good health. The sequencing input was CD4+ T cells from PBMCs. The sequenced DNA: TGCGCCAGCAGTCCCACCCTGACAGATACGCAGTATTTT. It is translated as CASSPTLTDTQYF.